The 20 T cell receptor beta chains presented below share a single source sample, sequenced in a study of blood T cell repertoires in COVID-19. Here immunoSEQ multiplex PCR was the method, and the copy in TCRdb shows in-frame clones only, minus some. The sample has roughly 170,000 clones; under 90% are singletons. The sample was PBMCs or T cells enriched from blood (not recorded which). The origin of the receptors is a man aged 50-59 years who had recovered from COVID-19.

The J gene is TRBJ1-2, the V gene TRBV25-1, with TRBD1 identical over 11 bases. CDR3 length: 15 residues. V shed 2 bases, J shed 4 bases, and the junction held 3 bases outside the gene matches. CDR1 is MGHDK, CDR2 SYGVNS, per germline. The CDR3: CASSEGTGGSYGYTF. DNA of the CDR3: TGTGCCAGCAGTGAAGGGACAGGGGGGAGCTATGGCTACACCTTC.

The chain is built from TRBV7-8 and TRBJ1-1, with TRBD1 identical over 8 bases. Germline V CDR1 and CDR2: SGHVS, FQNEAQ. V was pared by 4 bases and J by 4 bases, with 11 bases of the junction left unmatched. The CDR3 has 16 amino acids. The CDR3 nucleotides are TGTGCCAGCAGCTCGGAACCAGGGGGCGCGGGCACTGAAGCTTTCTTT. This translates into CASSSEPGGAGTEAFF.

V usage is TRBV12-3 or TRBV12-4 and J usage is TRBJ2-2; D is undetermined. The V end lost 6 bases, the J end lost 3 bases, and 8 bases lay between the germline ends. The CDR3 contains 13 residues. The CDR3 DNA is TGTGCCAGCAGGGGCCCCTACACCGGGGAGCTGTTTTTT. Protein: CASRGPYTGELFF.

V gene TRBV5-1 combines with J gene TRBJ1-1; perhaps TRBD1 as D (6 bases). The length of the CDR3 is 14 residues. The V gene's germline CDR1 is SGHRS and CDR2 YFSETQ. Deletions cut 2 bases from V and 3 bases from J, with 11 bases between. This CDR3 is CASSFQQGDTEAFF. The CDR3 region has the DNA TGCGCCAGCAGCTTTCAACAGGGTGACACTGAAGCTTTCTTT.

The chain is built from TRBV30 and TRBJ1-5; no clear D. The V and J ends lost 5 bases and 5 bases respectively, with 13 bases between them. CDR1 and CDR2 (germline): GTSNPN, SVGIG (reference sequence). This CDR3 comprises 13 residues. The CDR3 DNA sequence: TGTGCCTGGGGTACAGCCGTCCATCAGCCCCAGCATTTT. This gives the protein CAWGTAVHQPQHF.

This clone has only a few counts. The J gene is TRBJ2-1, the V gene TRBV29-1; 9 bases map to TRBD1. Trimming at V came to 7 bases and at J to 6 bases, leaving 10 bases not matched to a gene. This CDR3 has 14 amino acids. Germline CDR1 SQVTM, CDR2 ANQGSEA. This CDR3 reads CSALKGTGRNEQFF. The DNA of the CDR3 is TGCAGCGCCCTCAAGGGGACAGGGCGCAATGAGCAGTTCTTC.

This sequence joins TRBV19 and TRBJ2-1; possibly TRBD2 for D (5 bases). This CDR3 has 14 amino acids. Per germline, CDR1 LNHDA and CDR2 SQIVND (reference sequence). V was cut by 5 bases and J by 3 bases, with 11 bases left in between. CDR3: CASSAGLDYNEQFF. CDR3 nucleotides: TGTGCCAGTAGTGCGGGTCTAGACTACAATGAGCAGTTCTTC.

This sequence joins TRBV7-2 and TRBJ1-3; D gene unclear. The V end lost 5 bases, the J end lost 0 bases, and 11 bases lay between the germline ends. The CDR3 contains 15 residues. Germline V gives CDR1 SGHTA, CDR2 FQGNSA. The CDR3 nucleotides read TGTGCCAGCAGCGTAGATGAGAGCTCTGGAAACACCATATATTTT. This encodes CASSVDESSGNTIYF. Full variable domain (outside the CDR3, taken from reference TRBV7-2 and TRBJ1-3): GAGVSQSPSNKVTEKGKDVELRCDPISGHTALYWYRQSLGQGLEFLIYFQGNSAPDKSGLPSDRFSAERTGGSVSTLTIQRTQQEDSAVYLCASSVDESSGNTIYFGEGSWLTVV.

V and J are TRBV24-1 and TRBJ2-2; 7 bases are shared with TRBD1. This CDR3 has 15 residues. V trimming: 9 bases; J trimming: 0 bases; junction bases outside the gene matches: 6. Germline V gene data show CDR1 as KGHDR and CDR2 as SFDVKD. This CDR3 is CATQRQGANTGELFF. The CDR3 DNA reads TGTGCCACCCAGAGACAGGGCGCGAACACCGGGGAGCTGTTTTTT.

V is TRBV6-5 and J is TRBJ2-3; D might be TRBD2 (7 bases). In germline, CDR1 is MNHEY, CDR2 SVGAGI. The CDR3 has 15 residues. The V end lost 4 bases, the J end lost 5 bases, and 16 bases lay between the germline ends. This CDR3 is CASSSGGGPGDTQYF. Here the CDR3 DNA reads TGTGCCAGCAGTTCCGGCGGGGGCCCTGGAGATACGCAGTATTTT.

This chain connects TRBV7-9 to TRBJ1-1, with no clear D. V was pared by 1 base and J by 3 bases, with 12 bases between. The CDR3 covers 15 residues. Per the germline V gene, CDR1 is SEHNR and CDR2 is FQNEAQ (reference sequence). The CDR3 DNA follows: TGTGCCAGCAGCTTAGTTACGGGTCTTTACACTGAAGCTTTCTTT. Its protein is CASSLVTGLYTEAFF.

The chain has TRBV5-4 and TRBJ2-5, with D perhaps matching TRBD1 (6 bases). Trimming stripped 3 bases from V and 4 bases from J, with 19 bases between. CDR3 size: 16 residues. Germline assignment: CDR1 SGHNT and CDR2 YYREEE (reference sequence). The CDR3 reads CASSSARGRVGETQYF. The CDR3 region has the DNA TGTGCCAGCAGCTCGGCCAGGGGTAGGGTAGGAGAGACCCAGTACTTC. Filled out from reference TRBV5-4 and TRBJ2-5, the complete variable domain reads ETGVTQSPTHLIKTRGQQVTLRCSSQSGHNTVSWYQQALGQGPQFIFQYYREEENGRGNFPPRFSGLQFPNYSSELNVNALELDDSALYLCASSSARGRVGETQYFGPGTRLLVL.

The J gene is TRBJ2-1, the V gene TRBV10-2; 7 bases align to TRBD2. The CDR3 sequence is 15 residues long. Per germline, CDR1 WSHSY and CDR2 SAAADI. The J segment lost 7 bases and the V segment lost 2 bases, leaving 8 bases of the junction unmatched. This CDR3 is CASSEGRGGLNEQFF. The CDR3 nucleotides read TGCGCCAGCAGTGAGGGACGGGGAGGGTTGAATGAGCAGTTCTTC.

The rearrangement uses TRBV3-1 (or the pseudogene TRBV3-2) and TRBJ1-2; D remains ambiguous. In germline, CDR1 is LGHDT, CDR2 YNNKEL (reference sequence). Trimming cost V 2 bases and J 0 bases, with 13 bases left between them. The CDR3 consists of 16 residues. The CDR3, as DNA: TGTGCCAGCAGCCAAAGCGGGCAGCGAGCTAACTATGGCTACACCTTC. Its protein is CASSQSGQRANYGYTF.

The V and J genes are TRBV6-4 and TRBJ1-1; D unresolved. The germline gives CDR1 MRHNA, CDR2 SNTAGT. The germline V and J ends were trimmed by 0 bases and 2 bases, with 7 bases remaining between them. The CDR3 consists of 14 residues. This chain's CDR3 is CASSDSSRNTEAFF. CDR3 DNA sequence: TGTGCCAGCAGTGACTCGTCCAGAAACACTGAAGCTTTCTTT.

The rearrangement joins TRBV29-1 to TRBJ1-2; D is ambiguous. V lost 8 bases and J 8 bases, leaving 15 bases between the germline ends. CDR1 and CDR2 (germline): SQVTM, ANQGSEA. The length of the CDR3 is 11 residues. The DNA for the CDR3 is TGCAGCTTCCGAGACTATTCCGGCTACACCTTC. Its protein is CSFRDYSGYTF.

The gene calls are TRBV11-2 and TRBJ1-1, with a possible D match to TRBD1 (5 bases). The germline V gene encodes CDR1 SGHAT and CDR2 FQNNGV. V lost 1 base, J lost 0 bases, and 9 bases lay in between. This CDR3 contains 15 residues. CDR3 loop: CASSLALGLNTEAFF. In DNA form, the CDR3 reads TGTGCCAGCAGCTTAGCCTTGGGGCTGAACACTGAAGCTTTCTTT.

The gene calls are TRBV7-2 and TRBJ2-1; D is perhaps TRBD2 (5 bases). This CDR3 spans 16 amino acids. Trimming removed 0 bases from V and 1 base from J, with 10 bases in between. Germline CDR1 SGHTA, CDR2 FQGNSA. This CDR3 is CASSLAIRGSYNEQFF. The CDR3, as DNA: TGTGCCAGCAGCTTAGCGATCCGGGGTTCCTACAATGAGCAGTTCTTC.

Here the CDR3 DNA reads TGTGCCAGCAGTTACTCCACGGGCAGGGGGAATGAAAAACTGTTTTTT. Translating gives CASSYSTGRGNEKLFF. This chain uses TRBV6-5 with TRBJ1-4; the match to TRBD1 covers 7 bases. Germline CDR1 MNHEY, CDR2 SVGAGI. The length of the CDR3 is 16 residues. V gave up 0 bases and J gave up 5 bases; unmatched junction bases: 6.

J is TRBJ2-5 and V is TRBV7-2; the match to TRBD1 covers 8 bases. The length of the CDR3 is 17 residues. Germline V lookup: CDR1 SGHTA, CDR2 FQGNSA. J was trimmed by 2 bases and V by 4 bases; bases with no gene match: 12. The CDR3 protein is CASSSRFGTGSQETQYF. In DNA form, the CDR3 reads TGTGCCAGCAGCTCACGGTTTGGGACAGGATCGCAAGAGACCCAGTACTTC.